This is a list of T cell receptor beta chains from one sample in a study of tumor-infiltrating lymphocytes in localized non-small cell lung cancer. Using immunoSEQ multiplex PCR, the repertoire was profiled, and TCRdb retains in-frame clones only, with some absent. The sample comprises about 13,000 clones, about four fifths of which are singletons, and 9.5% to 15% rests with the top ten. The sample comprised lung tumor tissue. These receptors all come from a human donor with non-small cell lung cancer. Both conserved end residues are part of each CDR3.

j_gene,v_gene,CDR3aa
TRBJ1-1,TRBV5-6,CASRYDRGTEAFF
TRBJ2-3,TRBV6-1,CASSARVFTDTQYF
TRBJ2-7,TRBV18,CASSPPISRGYEQYF
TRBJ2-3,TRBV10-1,CASSDHGQASRADTQYF
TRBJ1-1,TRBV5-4,CASSPSNSWGGTEAFF
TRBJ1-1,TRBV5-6,CASSSLRKNTEAFF
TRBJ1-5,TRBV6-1,CASSEVRKGPQHF
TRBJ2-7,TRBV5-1,CASSLFLSQSYEQYF
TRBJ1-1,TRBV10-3,CAISEIRTDTEAFF
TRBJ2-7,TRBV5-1,CASSLGAGVPGDYEQYF
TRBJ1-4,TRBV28,CASSLLDEKLFF
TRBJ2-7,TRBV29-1,CSVPGPGYYEQYF
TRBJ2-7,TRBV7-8,CASTFGTGGYEQYF
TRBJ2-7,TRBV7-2,CASSLIQGANEQYF
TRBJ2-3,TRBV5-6,CASSLDRTSTDTQYF
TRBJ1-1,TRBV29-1,CSVDPKGGTEAFF
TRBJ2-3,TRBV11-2,CASSLEGAGADTQYF
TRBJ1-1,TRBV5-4,CASSTQGGEAFF
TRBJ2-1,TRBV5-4,CASSLGTSRSYNEQFF
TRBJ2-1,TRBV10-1,CASSSGGIGNEQFF
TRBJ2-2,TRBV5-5,CASSLGQTNTGELFF
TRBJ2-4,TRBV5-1,CASSAGQSFKNIQYF
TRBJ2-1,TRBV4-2,CASRRGTSLGNEQFF
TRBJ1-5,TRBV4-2,CASSQEGPGPQHF
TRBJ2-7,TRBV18,CASSPGVNSKLSEQYF
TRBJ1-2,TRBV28,CASNSRSPGGYGYTF
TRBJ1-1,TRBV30,CACAPPPGVNTEAFF
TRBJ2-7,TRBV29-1,CSVENSAYEQYF
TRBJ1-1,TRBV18,CASSLLIEIAKEAFF
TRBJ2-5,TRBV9,CASSGGAFQETQYF
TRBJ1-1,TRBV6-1,CASSATAAATEAFF
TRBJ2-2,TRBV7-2,CASSLTPGTGELFF
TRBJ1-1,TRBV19,CASSLRQGGTEAFF
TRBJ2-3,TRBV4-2,CASSQGTSGRTNTQYF
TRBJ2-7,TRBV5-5,CASSLVDLYSYEQYF
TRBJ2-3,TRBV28,CASSPHGQGGRYF
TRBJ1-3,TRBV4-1,CASSPTGQSPSGNTIYF
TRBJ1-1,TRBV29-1,CSVSRGNTEAFF
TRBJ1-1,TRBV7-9,CASSLDWGLAEAFF
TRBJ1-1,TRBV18,CASSLTAQGLTLNTEAFF